Below, one T cell receptor (beta chain) is given with its context. The repertoire was sequenced with immunoSEQ multiplex PCR; TCRdb's copy has only in-frame clones and lacks some. The sample has about 50,000 clones, 85% to 95% seen once. The V end was cut by 0 bases, the J end by 4 bases, with 9 bases between. The length of the CDR3 is 15 residues. The germline CDR1 and CDR2 sequences are LGHNA and YSLEER. This specimen belongs to a study of OX40 agonist ivuxolimab in advanced cancers. The source of this sequence is an adult with an advanced solid tumor such as melanoma, head and neck, liver or kidney cancer. The V and J genes are TRBV4-3 and TRBJ2-2; a weak D match, TRBD1 (6 bases). Sample: CD4+ or CD8+ T cells sorted from blood, taken in a trial of the OX40 agonist ivuxolimab. This CDR3 is CASSQDSRGTGELFF. The DNA for the CDR3 is TGCGCCAGCAGCCAAGACTCCAGGGGCACCGGGGAGCTGTTTTTT.